This T cell receptor (beta chain) originates from a study of CD8+CD57+ T cells in acquired aplastic anemia. For sequencing, patients were chosen who had shown expansion of CD8+CD57+ cells by flow cytometry. In all patients, the disease was severe acquired aplastic anemia. Patients had undergone no therapy by the time their blood was sampled. As for this clonotype: One end of the junction varies from germline; a read error may be responsible.

The CDR3 loop spans 13 amino acids. Germline values: CDR1 SNHLY, CDR2 FYNNEI. Template material for TCR beta VDJ and CDR3 profiling consisted of genomic DNA. Each CDR3 protein gets one entry after TCRdb re-called the reads with MiXCR. The sample holds about 180,000 distinct CDR3 sequences; roughly 48% are singletons and the top ten take 0.85% to 1.3%. This receptor was obtained from a human donor with aplastic anemia. This rearrangement joins TRBV2 to TRBJ2-5; D gene ambiguous. Source material: sorted CD4+, CD8+, or CD8+CD57+ T cells (not recorded which) from PBMCs. The CDR3 is CASREGGRETQYF. CDR3 in DNA: TGTGCCAGCAGGGAAGGTGGTCGGGAGACCCAGTACTTC.